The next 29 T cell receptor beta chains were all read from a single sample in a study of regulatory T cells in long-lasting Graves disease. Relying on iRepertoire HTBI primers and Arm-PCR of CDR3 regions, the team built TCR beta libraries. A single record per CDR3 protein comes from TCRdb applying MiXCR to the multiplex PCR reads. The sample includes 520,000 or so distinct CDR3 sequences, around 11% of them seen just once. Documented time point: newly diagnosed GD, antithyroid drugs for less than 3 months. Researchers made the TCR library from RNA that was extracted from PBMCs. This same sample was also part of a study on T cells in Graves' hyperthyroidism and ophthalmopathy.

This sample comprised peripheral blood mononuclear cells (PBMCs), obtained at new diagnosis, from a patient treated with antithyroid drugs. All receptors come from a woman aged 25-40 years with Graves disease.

The chain's CDR3 is CASSVRDATRNTGELFF. In nucleotides, the CDR3 is TGTGCCAGCAGTGTTCGGGACGCTACCCGGAACACCGGGGAGCTGTTTTTT. This sequence joins TRBV2 and TRBJ2-2; perhaps D is TRBD1 or TRBD2 (5 bases each). V lost 4 bases and J 1 base, leaving 16 bases between the germline ends. CDR1 is SNHLY, CDR2 FYNNEI, per germline. The CDR3 spans 17 residues.

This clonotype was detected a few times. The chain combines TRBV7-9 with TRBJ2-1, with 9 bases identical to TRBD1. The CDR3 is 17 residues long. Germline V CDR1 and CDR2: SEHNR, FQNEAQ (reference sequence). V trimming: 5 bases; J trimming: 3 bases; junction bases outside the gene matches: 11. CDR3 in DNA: TGTGCCAGCAGCCCGGACAGGGGTCATTCTGGCTACAATGAGCAGTTCTTC. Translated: CASSPDRGHSGYNEQFF. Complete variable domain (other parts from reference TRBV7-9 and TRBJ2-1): DTGVSQNPRHKITKRGQNVTFRCDPISEHNRLYWYRQTLGQGPEFLTYFQNEAQLEKSRLLSDRFSAERPKGSFSTLEIQRTEQGDSAMYLCASSPDRGHSGYNEQFFGPGTRLTVL.

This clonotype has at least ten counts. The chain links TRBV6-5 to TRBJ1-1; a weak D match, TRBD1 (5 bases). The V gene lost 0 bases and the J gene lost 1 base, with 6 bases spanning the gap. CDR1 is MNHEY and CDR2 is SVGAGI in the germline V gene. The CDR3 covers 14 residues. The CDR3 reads CASSYSDRNTEAFF. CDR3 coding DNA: TGTGCCAGCAGTTACTCAGACAGGAACACTGAAGCTTTCTTT.

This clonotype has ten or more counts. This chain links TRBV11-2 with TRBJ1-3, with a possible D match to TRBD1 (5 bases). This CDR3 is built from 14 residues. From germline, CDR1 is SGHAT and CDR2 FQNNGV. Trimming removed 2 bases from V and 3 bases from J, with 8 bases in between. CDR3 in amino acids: CASSLPGFGNTIYF. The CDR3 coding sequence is TGTGCCAGCAGCTTACCAGGGTTTGGAAACACCATATATTTT.

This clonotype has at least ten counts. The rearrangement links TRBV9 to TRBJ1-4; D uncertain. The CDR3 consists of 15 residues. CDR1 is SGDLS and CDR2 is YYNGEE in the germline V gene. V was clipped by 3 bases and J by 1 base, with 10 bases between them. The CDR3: CASSAGGVTNEKLFF. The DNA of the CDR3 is TGTGCCAGCAGCGCGGGAGGAGTAACTAATGAAAAACTGTTTTTT.

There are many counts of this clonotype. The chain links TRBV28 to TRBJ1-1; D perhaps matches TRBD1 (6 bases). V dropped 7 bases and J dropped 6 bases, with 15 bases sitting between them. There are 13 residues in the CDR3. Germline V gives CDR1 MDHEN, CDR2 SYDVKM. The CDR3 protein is CASKRGGTSEAFF. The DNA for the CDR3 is TGTGCCAGCAAGAGAGGGGGTACGTCTGAAGCTTTCTTT.

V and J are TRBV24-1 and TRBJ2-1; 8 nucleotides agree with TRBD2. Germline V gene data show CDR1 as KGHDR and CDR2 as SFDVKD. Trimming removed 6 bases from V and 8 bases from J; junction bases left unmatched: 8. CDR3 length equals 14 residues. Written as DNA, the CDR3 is TGTGCCACCAGTTCGACTAGCGCTCCGGATGAGCAGTTCTTC. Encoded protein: CATSSTSAPDEQFF.

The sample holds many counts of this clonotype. The CDR3 DNA follows: TGTGCCAGCAGCCAAGCCGGGACTAGCGGGCCCTACGAGCAGTACTTC. The encoded protein is CASSQAGTSGPYEQYF. The V gene is TRBV3-1, the J gene TRBJ2-7; TRBD2 aligns across 12 bases. The V segment lost 1 base and the J segment 2 bases; nucleotides outside the gene matches: 3. Looked up from germline, CDR1 is LGHDT and CDR2 is YNNKEL (reference sequence). This CDR3 comprises 16 residues.

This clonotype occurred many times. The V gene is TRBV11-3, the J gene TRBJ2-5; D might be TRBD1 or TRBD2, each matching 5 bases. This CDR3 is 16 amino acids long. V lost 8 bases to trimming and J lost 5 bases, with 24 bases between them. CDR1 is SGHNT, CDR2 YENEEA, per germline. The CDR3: CASEGWISEGPETQYF. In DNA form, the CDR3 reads TGTGCCAGCGAGGGATGGATCAGTGAGGGACCGGAGACCCAGTACTTC.

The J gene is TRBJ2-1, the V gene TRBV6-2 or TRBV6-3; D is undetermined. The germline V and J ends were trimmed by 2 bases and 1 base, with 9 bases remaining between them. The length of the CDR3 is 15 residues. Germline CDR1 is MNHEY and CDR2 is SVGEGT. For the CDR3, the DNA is TGTGCCAGCAGTTACGCGGCTTTTTCCTACAATGAGCAGTTCTTC. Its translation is CASSYAAFSYNEQFF.

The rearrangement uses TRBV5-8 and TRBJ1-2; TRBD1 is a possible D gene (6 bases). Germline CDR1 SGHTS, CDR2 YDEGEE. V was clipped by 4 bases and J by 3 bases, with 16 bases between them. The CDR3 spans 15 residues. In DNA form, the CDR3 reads TGTGCCAGCAGCCCCCCCCGGACAGTGGACTATGGCTACACCTTC. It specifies CASSPPRTVDYGYTF.

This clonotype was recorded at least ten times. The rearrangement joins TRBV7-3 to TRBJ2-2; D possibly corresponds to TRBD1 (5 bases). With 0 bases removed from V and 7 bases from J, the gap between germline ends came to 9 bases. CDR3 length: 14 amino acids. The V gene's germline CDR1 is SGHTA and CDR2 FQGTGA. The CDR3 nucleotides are TGTGCCAGCAGCTTAACAGGGGTCGACGGGGAGCTGTTTTTT. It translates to CASSLTGVDGELFF. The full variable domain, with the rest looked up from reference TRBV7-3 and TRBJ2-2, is GAGVSQTPSNKVTEKGKYVELRCDPISGHTALYWYRQSLGQGPEFLIYFQGTGAADDSGLPNDRFFAVRPEGSVSTLKIQRTERGDSAVYLCASSLTGVDGELFFGEGSRLTVL.

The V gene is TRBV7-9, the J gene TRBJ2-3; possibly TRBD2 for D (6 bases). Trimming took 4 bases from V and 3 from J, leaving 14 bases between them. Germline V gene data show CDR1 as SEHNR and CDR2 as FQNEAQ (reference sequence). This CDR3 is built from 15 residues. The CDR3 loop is CASSSFPEGTDTQYF. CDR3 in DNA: TGTGCCAGCAGCTCCTTTCCGGAGGGGACAGATACGCAGTATTTT.

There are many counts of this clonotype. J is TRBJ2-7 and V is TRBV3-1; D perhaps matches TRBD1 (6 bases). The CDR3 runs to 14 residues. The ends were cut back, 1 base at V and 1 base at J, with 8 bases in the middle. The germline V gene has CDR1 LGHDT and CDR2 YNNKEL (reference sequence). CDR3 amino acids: CASSQGTVSYEQYF. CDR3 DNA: TGTGCCAGCAGCCAAGGGACAGTTTCCTACGAGCAGTACTTC.

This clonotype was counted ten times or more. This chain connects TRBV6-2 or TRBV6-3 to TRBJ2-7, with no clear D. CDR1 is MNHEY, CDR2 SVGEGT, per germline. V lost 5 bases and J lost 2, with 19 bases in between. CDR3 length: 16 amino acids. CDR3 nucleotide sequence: TGTGCCAGCAGTGGTCGAAGAAGGGAAAGTACCTACGAGCAGTACTTC. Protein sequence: CASSGRRRESTYEQYF.

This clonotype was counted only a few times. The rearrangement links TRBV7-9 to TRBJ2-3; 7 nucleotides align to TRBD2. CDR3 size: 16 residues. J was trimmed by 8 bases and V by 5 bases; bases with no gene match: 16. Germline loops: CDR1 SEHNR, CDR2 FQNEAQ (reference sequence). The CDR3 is CASSRPGLAAWGTQYF. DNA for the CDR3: TGTGCCAGCAGCCGTCCCGGGCTAGCGGCTTGGGGTACGCAGTATTTT.

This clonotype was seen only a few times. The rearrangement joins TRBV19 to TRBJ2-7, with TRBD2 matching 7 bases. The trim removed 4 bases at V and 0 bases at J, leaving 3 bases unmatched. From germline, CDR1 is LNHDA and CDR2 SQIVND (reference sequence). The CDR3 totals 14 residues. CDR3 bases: TGTGCCAGTAGTAGGAGGGACTACTCCTACGAGCAGTACTTC. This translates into CASSRRDYSYEQYF.

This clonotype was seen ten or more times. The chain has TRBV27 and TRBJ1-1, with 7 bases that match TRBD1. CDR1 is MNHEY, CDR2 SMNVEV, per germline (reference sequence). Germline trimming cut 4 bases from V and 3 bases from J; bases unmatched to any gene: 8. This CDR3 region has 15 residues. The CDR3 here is CASSSQQGRDTEAFF. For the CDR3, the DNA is TGTGCCAGCAGTTCACAACAGGGGCGAGACACTGAAGCTTTCTTT.

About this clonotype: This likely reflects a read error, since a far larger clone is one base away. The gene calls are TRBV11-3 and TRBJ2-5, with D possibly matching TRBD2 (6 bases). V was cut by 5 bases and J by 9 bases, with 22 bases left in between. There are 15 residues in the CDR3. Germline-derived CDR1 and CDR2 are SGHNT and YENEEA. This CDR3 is CASSRGTGGLSAQYF. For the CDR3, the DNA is TGTGCCAGCAGCCGTGGGACTGGCGGTCTGTCGGCCCAGTACTTC.

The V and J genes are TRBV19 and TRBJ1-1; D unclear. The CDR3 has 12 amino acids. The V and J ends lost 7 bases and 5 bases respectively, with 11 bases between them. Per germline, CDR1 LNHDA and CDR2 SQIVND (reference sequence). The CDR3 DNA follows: TGTGCCAGTACCGGGAGCTCGACTGAAGCTTTCTTT. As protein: CASTGSSTEAFF.

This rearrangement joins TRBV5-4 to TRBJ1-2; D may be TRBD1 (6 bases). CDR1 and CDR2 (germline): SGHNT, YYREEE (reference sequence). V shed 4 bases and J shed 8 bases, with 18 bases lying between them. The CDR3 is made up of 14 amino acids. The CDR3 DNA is TGTGCCAGCAGCGGCAGGGGTTGGGGTGGGGGCTACACCTTC. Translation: CASSGRGWGGGYTF.

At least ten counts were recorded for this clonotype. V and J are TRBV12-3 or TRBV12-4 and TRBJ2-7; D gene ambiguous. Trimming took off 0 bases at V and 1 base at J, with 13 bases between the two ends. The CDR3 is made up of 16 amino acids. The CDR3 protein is CASSLAYRAKSYEQYF. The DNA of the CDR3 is TGTGCCAGCAGTTTAGCCTACCGGGCCAAGTCCTACGAGCAGTACTTC.

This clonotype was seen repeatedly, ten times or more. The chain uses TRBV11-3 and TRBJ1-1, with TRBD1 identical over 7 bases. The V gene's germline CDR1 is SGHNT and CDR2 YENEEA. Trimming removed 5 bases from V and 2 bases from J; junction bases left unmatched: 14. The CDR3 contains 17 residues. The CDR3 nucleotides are TGTGCCAGCAGCCCCCGACAGGGAGGCTTCGTAAACACTGAAGCTTTCTTT. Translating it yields CASSPRQGGFVNTEAFF.

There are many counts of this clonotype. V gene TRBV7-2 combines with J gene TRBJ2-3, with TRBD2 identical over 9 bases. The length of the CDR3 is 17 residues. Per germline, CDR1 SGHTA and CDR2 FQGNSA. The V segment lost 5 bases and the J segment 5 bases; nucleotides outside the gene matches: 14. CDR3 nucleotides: TGTGCCAGCAGCCACTCGAGGGCTAGCGGGGTCGAAGATACGCAGTATTTT. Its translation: CASSHSRASGVEDTQYF.

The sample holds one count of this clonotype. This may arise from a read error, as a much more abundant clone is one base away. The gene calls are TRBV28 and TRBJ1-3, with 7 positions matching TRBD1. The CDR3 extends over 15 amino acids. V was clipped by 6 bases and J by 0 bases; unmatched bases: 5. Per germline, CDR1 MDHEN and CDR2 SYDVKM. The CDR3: CASRTGTSSGNTIYF. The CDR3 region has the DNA TGTGCCAGCAGGACAGGGACCTCCTCTGGAAACACCATATATTTT.

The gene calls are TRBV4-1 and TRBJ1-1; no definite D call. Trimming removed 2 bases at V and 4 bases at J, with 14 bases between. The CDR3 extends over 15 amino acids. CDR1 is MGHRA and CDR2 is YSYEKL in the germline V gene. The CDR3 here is CASSQSDATGTEAFF. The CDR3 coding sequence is TGCGCCAGCAGCCAATCAGATGCTACGGGCACTGAAGCTTTCTTT.

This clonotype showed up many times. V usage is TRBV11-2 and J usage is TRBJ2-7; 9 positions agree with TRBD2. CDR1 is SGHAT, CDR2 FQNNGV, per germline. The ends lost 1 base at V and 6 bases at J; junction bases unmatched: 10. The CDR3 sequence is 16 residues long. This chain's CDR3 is CASSLVRGLAGSEQYF. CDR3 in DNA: TGTGCCAGCAGCTTAGTTCGCGGGCTAGCGGGGAGCGAGCAGTACTTC.

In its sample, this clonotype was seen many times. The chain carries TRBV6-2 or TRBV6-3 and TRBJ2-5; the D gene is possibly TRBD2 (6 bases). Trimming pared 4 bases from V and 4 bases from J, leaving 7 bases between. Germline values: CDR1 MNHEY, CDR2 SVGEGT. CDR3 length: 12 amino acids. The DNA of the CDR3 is TGTGCCAGCAGTTGGCGGGGAGAGACCCAGTACTTC. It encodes CASSWRGETQYF.

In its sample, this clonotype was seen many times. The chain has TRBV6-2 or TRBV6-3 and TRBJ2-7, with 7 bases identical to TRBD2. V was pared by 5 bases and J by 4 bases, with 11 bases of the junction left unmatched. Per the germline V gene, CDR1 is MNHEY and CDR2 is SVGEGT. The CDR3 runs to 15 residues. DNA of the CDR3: TGTGCCAGCAGTGAAAGTGGGAGGGCCACTTACGAGCAGTACTTC. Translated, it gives CASSESGRATYEQYF.